Listed below are T cell receptor beta chains from one sample, sequenced in a study of cytomegalovirus exposure and HLA in healthy donors. Generated by immunoSEQ multiplex PCR, the TCRdb table keeps only in-frame clones and is missing some. The table includes approximately 210,000 clones, roughly 83% detected once. The sample comprised PBMCs. Receptors originate from a woman between 18 and 30 years old in good health and CMV-seronegative. Each CDR3 is given with its conserved first and last residue. The D gene is left open where the match is weak. The size field is filled for only some rows; it gives once, few, many or a size class.

v_call	j_call	d_call	cdr3_length	clone_size	cdr3_nt	cdr3_aa
TRBV27	TRBJ2-2	.	15	few	TGTGCCAGCAGTCCGAGGACAGTTGCCGAAGGGGAGCTGTTTTTT	CASSPRTVAEGELFF
TRBV10-3	TRBJ2-1	TRBD2	16	once	TGTGCCATCAGTGAGTCGCAAGGACTAGGGGACAATGAGCAGTTCTTC	CAISESQGLGDNEQFF
TRBV29-1	TRBJ2-5	TRBD1	14	once	TGCAGCGTTGGGACACAGGGGGCGCGGGAGACCCAGTACTTC	CSVGTQGARETQYF
TRBV6-1	TRBJ2-3	TRBD2	15	.	TGTGCCAGCAGTGAATTGGGACTAGCCACAGATACGCAGTATTTT	CASSELGLATDTQYF
TRBV5-1	TRBJ1-1	.	12	.	TGCGCCAGCAGCTGGGCCGGCCCTGAAGCTTTCTTT	CASSWAGPEAFF
TRBV27	TRBJ2-1	TRBD2	15	.	TGTGCCAGCAGTTCGCATAGCGGGCTGAACAATGAGCAGTTCTTC	CASSSHSGLNNEQFF
TRBV2	TRBJ2-3	TRBD2	19	.	TGTGCCAGCAGTTTACCCCCAACTAGCGGGTTATCTAGCACAGATACGCAGTATTTT	CASSLPPTSGLSSTDTQYF
TRBV14	TRBJ2-1	.	15	once	TGTGCCAGCAGCCAAGCGGGGAGCTCCTACAATGAGCAGTTCTTC	CASSQAGSSYNEQFF
TRBV27	TRBJ1-5	.	14	.	TGTGCCAGCAGCCAGATTCATAGCAATCAGCCCCAGCATTTT	CASSQIHSNQPQHF
TRBV19	TRBJ1-5	.	19	.	TGTGCCAGTATCCCTACCCGGGACTTTCCCAATGCGGGCAATCAGCCCCAGCATTTT	CASIPTRDFPNAGNQPQHF
TRBV19	TRBJ1-2	TRBD1	14	.	TGTGCCAGTAGTGGTGGGACAGGGTTTGATGGCTACACCTTC	CASSGGTGFDGYTF
TRBV7-7	TRBJ2-5	.	12	.	TGTGCCAGCAGCTCGGCCGGGGAGACCCAGTACTTC	CASSSAGETQYF
TRBV30	TRBJ1-5	.	13	few	TGTGCCTGGAGCTCGGCAGGGAATCAGCCCCAGCATTTT	CAWSSAGNQPQHF
TRBV28	TRBJ2-7	TRBD1	18	.	TGTGCCAGCAGTTCTATTCGGGACAGGCTAATCACCGCCTACGAGCAGTACTTC	CASSSIRDRLITAYEQYF
TRBV10-3	TRBJ1-4	.	14	.	TGTGCCATCAGTGAGTCTTCAGTGAAGGAAAAACTGTTTTTT	CAISESSVKEKLFF
TRBV6-5	TRBJ1-6	.	16	.	TGTGCCAGCAGTTACTCGACAGGCCCCTATAATTCACCCCTCCACTTT	CASSYSTGPYNSPLHF
TRBV7-2	TRBJ2-7	TRBD1	15	.	TGTGCCAGCAGCCCCGACAGGGGTTACTCCTACGAGCAGTACTTC	CASSPDRGYSYEQYF
TRBV5-1	TRBJ2-5	TRBD2	16	.	TGCGCCAGCAGCACCTTGAGCGGGGGGGCATTAGAGACCCAGTACTTC	CASSTLSGGALETQYF
TRBV5-1	TRBJ1-2	.	15	once	TGCGCCAGCAGCTCGCTTCAGTCTTCAGGGGTTGGCTACACCTTC	CASSSLQSSGVGYTF